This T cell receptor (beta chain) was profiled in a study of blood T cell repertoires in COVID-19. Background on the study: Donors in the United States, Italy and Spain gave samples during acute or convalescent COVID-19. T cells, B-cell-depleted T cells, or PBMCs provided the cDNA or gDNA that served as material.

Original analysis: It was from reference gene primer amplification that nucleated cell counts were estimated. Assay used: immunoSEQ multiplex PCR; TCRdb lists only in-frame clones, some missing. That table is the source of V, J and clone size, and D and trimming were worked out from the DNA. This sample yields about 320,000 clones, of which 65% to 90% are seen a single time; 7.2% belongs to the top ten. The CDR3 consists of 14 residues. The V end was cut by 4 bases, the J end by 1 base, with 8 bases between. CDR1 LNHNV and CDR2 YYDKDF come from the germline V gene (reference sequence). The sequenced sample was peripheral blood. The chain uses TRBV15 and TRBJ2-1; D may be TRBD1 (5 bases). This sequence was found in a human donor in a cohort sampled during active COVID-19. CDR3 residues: CATSTQGSYNEQFF. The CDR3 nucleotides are TGTGCCACCAGCACTCAGGGATCCTACAATGAGCAGTTCTTC.